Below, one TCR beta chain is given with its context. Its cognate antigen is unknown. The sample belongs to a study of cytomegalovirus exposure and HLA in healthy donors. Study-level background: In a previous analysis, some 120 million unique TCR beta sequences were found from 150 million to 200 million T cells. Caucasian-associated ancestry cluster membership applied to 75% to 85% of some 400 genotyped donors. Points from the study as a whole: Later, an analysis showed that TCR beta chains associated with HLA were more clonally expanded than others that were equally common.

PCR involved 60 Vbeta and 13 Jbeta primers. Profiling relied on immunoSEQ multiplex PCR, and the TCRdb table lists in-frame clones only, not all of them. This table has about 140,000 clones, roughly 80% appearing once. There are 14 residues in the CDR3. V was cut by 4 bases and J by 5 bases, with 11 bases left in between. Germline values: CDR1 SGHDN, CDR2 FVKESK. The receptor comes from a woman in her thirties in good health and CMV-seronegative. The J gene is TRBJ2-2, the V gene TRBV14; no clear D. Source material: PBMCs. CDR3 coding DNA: TGTGCCAGCAGCCCCAGGTTATCGACCGGGGAGCTGTTTTTT. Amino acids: CASSPRLSTGELFF.